This TCR beta chain was sequenced for a study of vaccination and CD4 T cells after COVID-19. As for treatment: roughly ten-day PBMC culture with coronavirus spike peptide pools or control peptides (ViraFEST assay). As regards this clonotype: Its antigen is not identified. An end of the junction does not agree with germline; a read error may underlie this.

Cultured CD4+ T cell DNA underwent sequencing with the Oncomine TCR Beta short-read assay. TCRdb fed the PCR reads into MiXCR, producing one record per CDR3 protein. The data contain 10,000 or so distinct CDR3 sequences, 77% of them singletons. Germline-derived CDR1 and CDR2 are SGHTA and FQGNSA. The length of the CDR3 is 14 residues. The sequence derives from a human donor who had recovered from COVID-19. V is TRBV7-2 and J is TRBJ1-1; no firm D call. The sample comprised CD4+ T cells from blood, cultured in vitro. DNA of the CDR3: TGTGCCAGTAGCCGTGGCAACATGAACGCTGAAGCTTTCTTT. This translates into CASSRGNMNAEAFF.